Listed below are T cell receptor beta chains from one sample, sequenced in a study of beta chain features in type 1 diabetes. TCRdb's copy holds only in-frame clones and misses some; the assay was immunoSEQ multiplex PCR. The sample has about 330,000 clones; approximately 10% are singletons. The sample was naive CD4+ T cells from blood. The receptors shown here come from a woman aged 25 to 39 in good health. Each CDR3 is given with its conserved first and last residue. The D gene is left open where the match is weak. Clone size appears in some rows only: once, few, many, or a class for an expanded clone.

d_gene: NA
j_gene: TRBJ2-6
abundance: NA
v_gene: TRBV13
CDR3nt: TGTGCCAGCAGCTTAGCGGGAGTAAGTGGGGCCAACGTCCTGACTTTC
CDR3aa: CASSLAGVSGANVLTF

d_gene: TRBD1
j_gene: TRBJ1-2
abundance: NA
v_gene: TRBV6-5
CDR3nt: TGTGCCAGCAGTAAACCGGGACAGGGATTCGGTGGCTACACCTTC
CDR3aa: CASSKPGQGFGGYTF

d_gene: NA
j_gene: TRBJ2-1
abundance: NA
v_gene: TRBV18
CDR3nt: TGTGCCAGCTCACGCACGGGTGGTACACGCGATGAGCAGTTCTTC
CDR3aa: CASSRTGGTRDEQFF

d_gene: NA
j_gene: TRBJ2-7
abundance: few
v_gene: TRBV15
CDR3nt: TGTGCCACCAGCAGAGAGGGCATAGGGGATTACGAGCAGTACTTC
CDR3aa: CATSREGIGDYEQYF

d_gene: NA
j_gene: TRBJ2-7
abundance: few
v_gene: TRBV14
CDR3nt: TGTGCCAGCAGCCAGGGGGGAGGCCCCTACGAGCAGTACTTC
CDR3aa: CASSQGGGPYEQYF

d_gene: TRBD2
j_gene: TRBJ2-1
abundance: few
v_gene: TRBV7-2
CDR3nt: TGTGCCAGCACTTCACTAGCGGGAGTGGTTGAGCAGTTCTTC
CDR3aa: CASTSLAGVVEQFF

d_gene: NA
j_gene: TRBJ2-3
abundance: NA
v_gene: TRBV5-6
CDR3nt: TGTGCCAGCAGCTTGATAACTACAGATACGCAGTATTTT
CDR3aa: CASSLITTDTQYF

d_gene: TRBD1
j_gene: TRBJ2-7
abundance: few
v_gene: TRBV5-4
CDR3nt: TGTGCCAGCAGCTTGGCCGGCGGACAGGTATCCTACGAGCAGTACTTC
CDR3aa: CASSLAGGQVSYEQYF

d_gene: NA
j_gene: TRBJ2-7
abundance: few
v_gene: TRBV7-2
CDR3nt: TGTGCCAGCAGCTTATCTCCACGGGAGCAGTACTTC
CDR3aa: CASSLSPREQYF

d_gene: TRBD2
j_gene: TRBJ2-7
abundance: few
v_gene: TRBV30
CDR3nt: TGTGCCTGGAGCCGGGGGGGTAGCTCCTACGAGCAGTACTTC
CDR3aa: CAWSRGGSSYEQYF

d_gene: TRBD1
j_gene: TRBJ1-5
abundance: NA
v_gene: TRBV6-1
CDR3nt: TGTGCCAGCCGGGACCGCAGGGGGCCCAATCAGCCCCAGCATTTT
CDR3aa: CASRDRRGPNQPQHF

d_gene: TRBD2
j_gene: TRBJ2-1
abundance: few
v_gene: TRBV7-9
CDR3nt: TGTGCCAGCAGCCCGAGCGGGAGGGCAAGGAGTGATGAGCAGTTCTTC
CDR3aa: CASSPSGRARSDEQFF

d_gene: NA
j_gene: TRBJ2-7
abundance: NA
v_gene: TRBV7-2
CDR3nt: TGTGCCAGCAGCTTAGTTGGGTCGCGGGAGCAGTACTTC
CDR3aa: CASSLVGSREQYF

d_gene: NA
j_gene: TRBJ1-1
abundance: few
v_gene: TRBV2
CDR3nt: TGTGCCAGCAGCGTCGATGTGGAGGCGGCTTTCTTT
CDR3aa: CASSVDVEAAFF

d_gene: TRBD2
j_gene: TRBJ2-1
abundance: few
v_gene: TRBV4-2
CDR3nt: TGTGCCAGCAGCCCCTACGCGGCGGGAGCGAATGAGCAGTTCTTC
CDR3aa: CASSPYAAGANEQFF

d_gene: TRBD1
j_gene: TRBJ2-7
abundance: few
v_gene: TRBV28
CDR3nt: TGTGCCAGCAGGGGGACAGGGGGCGTCTACGAGCAGTACTTC
CDR3aa: CASRGTGGVYEQYF

d_gene: TRBD2
j_gene: TRBJ2-1
abundance: few
v_gene: TRBV29-1
CDR3nt: TGCAGCGTCAAGGGACTAGCGGGAAGTTCCTACAATGAGCAGTTCTTC
CDR3aa: CSVKGLAGSSYNEQFF

d_gene: TRBD2
j_gene: TRBJ2-7
abundance: few
v_gene: TRBV27
CDR3nt: TGTGCCAGCAGCCGGCAGTGGGGACTAGTGGACTCGGGACGGGAGCAGTACTTC
CDR3aa: CASSRQWGLVDSGREQYF

d_gene: TRBD2
j_gene: TRBJ2-1
abundance: NA
v_gene: TRBV11-2
CDR3nt: TGTGCCAGCAGCTTAGTAGCGGGAGGGCCCGGTGAGCAGTTCTTC
CDR3aa: CASSLVAGGPGEQFF

d_gene: NA
j_gene: TRBJ2-7
abundance: few
v_gene: TRBV5-1
CDR3nt: TGCGCCAGCAGCTGGGCCCAACAGGCCTTCTCCTACGAGCAGTACTTC
CDR3aa: CASSWAQQAFSYEQYF

d_gene: NA
j_gene: TRBJ2-1
abundance: NA
v_gene: TRBV29-1
CDR3nt: TGCAGCAGTTTGGGGCCGAGCTCCTACAATGAGCAGTTCTTC
CDR3aa: CSSLGPSSYNEQFF

d_gene: NA
j_gene: TRBJ1-2
abundance: NA
v_gene: TRBV7-8
CDR3nt: TGTGCCAGCAGCCCCACAGGGACACACTATGGCTACACCTTC
CDR3aa: CASSPTGTHYGYTF

d_gene: TRBD1
j_gene: TRBJ2-2
abundance: NA
v_gene: TRBV15
CDR3nt: TGTGCCACCAGCAGAGGACAGGGGAGGTCCGGGGAGCTGTTTTTT
CDR3aa: CATSRGQGRSGELFF

d_gene: TRBD1
j_gene: TRBJ2-3
abundance: few
v_gene: TRBV6-5
CDR3nt: TGTGCCAGCAGTATGGGCCAGGGGGCGCAGGATACGCAGTATTTT
CDR3aa: CASSMGQGAQDTQYF

d_gene: TRBD1
j_gene: TRBJ1-1
abundance: NA
v_gene: TRBV4-3
CDR3nt: TGCGCCAGCAGCTACAACAGGGGTATGGACACTGAAGCTTTCTTT
CDR3aa: CASSYNRGMDTEAFF

d_gene: TRBD2
j_gene: TRBJ2-3
abundance: NA
v_gene: TRBV13
CDR3nt: TGTGCCAGCAGCTCCAGCGCGGGACTAGCGGGAGGACCTCGGGATACGCAGTATTTT
CDR3aa: CASSSSAGLAGGPRDTQYF

d_gene: NA
j_gene: TRBJ2-7
abundance: few
v_gene: TRBV7-2
CDR3nt: TGTGCCAGCAGCTTCTACAGCTCCTACGAGCAGTACTTC
CDR3aa: CASSFYSSYEQYF

d_gene: TRBD1
j_gene: TRBJ2-2
abundance: NA
v_gene: TRBV7-9
CDR3nt: TGTGCCAGCAGCTCCGGACAGGGCACCGGGGAGCTGTTTTTT
CDR3aa: CASSSGQGTGELFF

d_gene: NA
j_gene: TRBJ2-2
abundance: few
v_gene: TRBV9
CDR3nt: TGTGCCAGCAGCGTATCGGGTGCGGGCTCGGTCACCGGGGAGCTGTTTTTT
CDR3aa: CASSVSGAGSVTGELFF

d_gene: TRBD2
j_gene: TRBJ2-3
abundance: NA
v_gene: TRBV7-3
CDR3nt: TGTGCCAGCAGCTTCGGAGCGGGAGTCCCAGATACGCAGTATTTT
CDR3aa: CASSFGAGVPDTQYF

d_gene: NA
j_gene: TRBJ1-5
abundance: NA
v_gene: TRBV19
CDR3nt: TGTGCCAGTACCCCTCGGCGGGAGACTCAGCCCCAGCATTTT
CDR3aa: CASTPRRETQPQHF

d_gene: NA
j_gene: TRBJ2-2
abundance: few
v_gene: TRBV5-1
CDR3nt: TGCGCCAGCAGCTTGTTCGAGGGTCCGGGGGAGCTGTTTTTT
CDR3aa: CASSLFEGPGELFF

d_gene: NA
j_gene: TRBJ2-7
abundance: few
v_gene: TRBV15
CDR3nt: TGTGCCACCAGCAGAGATTATCAGGGTTACGAGCAGTACTTC
CDR3aa: CATSRDYQGYEQYF

d_gene: NA
j_gene: TRBJ1-2
abundance: NA
v_gene: TRBV7-2
CDR3nt: TGTGCCAGCGCGGACTATGGCTACACCTTC
CDR3aa: CASADYGYTF

d_gene: TRBD1
j_gene: TRBJ1-2
abundance: NA
v_gene: TRBV28
CDR3nt: TGTGCCAGCAGTTCGCCCGACAGGGGCCGATATGGCTACACCTTC
CDR3aa: CASSSPDRGRYGYTF

d_gene: NA
j_gene: TRBJ2-2
abundance: few
v_gene: TRBV11-3
CDR3nt: TGTGCCAGCAGGGATGGAACAGGGTTGAACACCGGGGAGCTGTTTTTT
CDR3aa: CASRDGTGLNTGELFF

d_gene: TRBD1
j_gene: TRBJ2-7
abundance: few
v_gene: TRBV7-8
CDR3nt: TGTGCCAGCAGCTTAAGGTGGGGACCCGGGACAGGCTCCTACGAGCAGTACTTC
CDR3aa: CASSLRWGPGTGSYEQYF

d_gene: TRBD2
j_gene: TRBJ2-2
abundance: few
v_gene: TRBV30
CDR3nt: TGTGCCTGGAGTGTACGACTAGCGGGGACCGGGGAGCTGTTTTTT
CDR3aa: CAWSVRLAGTGELFF

d_gene: NA
j_gene: TRBJ1-1
abundance: NA
v_gene: TRBV25-1
CDR3nt: TGTGCCAGCAGTGAGTTGGAGGGGAACACTGAAGCTTTCTTT
CDR3aa: CASSELEGNTEAFF

d_gene: NA
j_gene: TRBJ2-1
abundance: NA
v_gene: TRBV7-9
CDR3nt: TGTGCCAGCAGCATGACTCCGGACTGGAAGCAGTTCTTC
CDR3aa: CASSMTPDWKQFF

d_gene: NA
j_gene: TRBJ1-5
abundance: few
v_gene: TRBV2
CDR3nt: TGTGCCAGCAGTGGACTTCAGGGAATACTGAATCAGCCCCAGCATTTT
CDR3aa: CASSGLQGILNQPQHF

d_gene: TRBD2
j_gene: TRBJ2-5
abundance: few
v_gene: TRBV7-2
CDR3nt: TGTGCCAGCAGCAAAGTGGGGACTAGCGGGAGTTCAGAGACCCAGTACTTC
CDR3aa: CASSKVGTSGSSETQYF

d_gene: TRBD1
j_gene: TRBJ1-5
abundance: few
v_gene: TRBV7-9
CDR3nt: TGTGCCAGCGAGGGGACAGGGAGCAATCAGCCCCAGCATTTT
CDR3aa: CASEGTGSNQPQHF

d_gene: TRBD2
j_gene: TRBJ2-1
abundance: few
v_gene: TRBV4-3
CDR3nt: TGCGCCAGCAGCCAAGTGCCAGGCCTAGCGGGAGACAATGAGCAGTTCTTC
CDR3aa: CASSQVPGLAGDNEQFF

d_gene: NA
j_gene: TRBJ2-7
abundance: NA
v_gene: TRBV28
CDR3nt: TGTGCCAGCAGTCCGGGACTTTTCTCCTACGAGCAGTACTTC
CDR3aa: CASSPGLFSYEQYF

d_gene: NA
j_gene: TRBJ2-5
abundance: NA
v_gene: TRBV18
CDR3nt: TGTGCCAGCTCACCAGGTACGGCAGGCACGGGGGAGACCCAGTACTTC
CDR3aa: CASSPGTAGTGETQYF

d_gene: TRBD1
j_gene: TRBJ2-4
abundance: few
v_gene: TRBV28
CDR3nt: TGTGCCAGCCAGGACAGGTCCAAAAACATTCAGTACTTC
CDR3aa: CASQDRSKNIQYF